The clone carrying this T cell receptor beta chain appeared a few times. What it binds is not known. The data belong to a study of response to subunit inactivated influenza vaccine. Regarding the study as a whole: Authors suggested seasonal influenza vaccinations each recruit few new T cells.

The CDR3 consists of 18 residues. J gave up 5 bases and V 3 bases, and 13 bases lay outside the gene matches. Per germline, CDR1 MGHRA and CDR2 YSYEKL. MiXCR, applied by TCRdb to the RT-PCR reads, yields one record per CDR3 protein. Of hundreds of thousands of distinct CDR3 sequences detected, approximately 12% appear once; the ten largest clones hold roughly a tenth. Sequences were derived from PBMCs from blood, sampled on the day of vaccination. The V call is TRBV4-1, the J call TRBJ2-1; TRBD2 matches 10 bases. The TCR was taken from a man between 45 and 60 years old who received an inactivated influenza vaccine. CDR3 nucleotide sequence: TGCGCCAGCAGCCAGAGCCCGGGGACTAGCGTAAGAAACAATGAGCAGTTCTTC. This codes for CASSQSPGTSVRNNEQFF.